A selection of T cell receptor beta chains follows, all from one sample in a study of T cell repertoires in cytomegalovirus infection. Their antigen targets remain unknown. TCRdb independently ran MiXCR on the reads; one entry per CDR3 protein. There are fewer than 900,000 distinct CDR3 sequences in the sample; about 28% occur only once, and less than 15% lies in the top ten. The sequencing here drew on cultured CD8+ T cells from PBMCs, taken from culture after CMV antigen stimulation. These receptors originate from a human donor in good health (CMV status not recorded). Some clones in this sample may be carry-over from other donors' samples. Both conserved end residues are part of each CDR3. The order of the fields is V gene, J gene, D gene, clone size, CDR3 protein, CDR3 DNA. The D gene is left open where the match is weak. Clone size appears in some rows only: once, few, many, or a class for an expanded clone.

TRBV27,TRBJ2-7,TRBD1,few,CASSPITGALSYEQYF,TGTGCCAGCAGTCCGATTACAGGGGCGTTATCCTACGAGCAGTACTTC
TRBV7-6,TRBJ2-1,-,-,CASSLRGGSVNEQFF,TGTGCCAGCAGCTTAAGGGGGGGTTCAGTCAATGAGCAGTTCTTC
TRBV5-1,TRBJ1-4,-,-,CASSLAGGAYEKLFF,TGCGCCAGCAGCTTGGCCGGGGGGGCTTATGAAAAACTGTTTTTT
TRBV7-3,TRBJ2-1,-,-,CASSPRRGSSNEQFF,TGTGCCAGCAGCCCCAGGAGAGGATCGAGTAATGAGCAGTTCTTC
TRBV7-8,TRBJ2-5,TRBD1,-,CASSLASRQGETQYF,TGTGCCAGCAGCTTAGCTTCTAGACAGGGGGAGACCCAGTACTTC
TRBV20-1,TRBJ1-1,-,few,CSARPLMQVVNTEAFF,TGCAGTGCCCGCCCACTCATGCAAGTCGTGAACACTGAAGCTTTCTTT
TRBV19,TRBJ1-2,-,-,CASRSYGQGDYGYTF,TGTGCCAGTAGAAGTTATGGTCAGGGAGACTATGGCTACACCTTC
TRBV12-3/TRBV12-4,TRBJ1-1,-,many,CASTGTMNTEAFF,TGTGCCAGTACGGGTACAATGAACACTGAAGCTTTCTTT
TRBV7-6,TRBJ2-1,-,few,CASSLKPLDNNEQFF,TGTGCCAGCAGCTTAAAACCCCTGGACAACAATGAGCAGTTCTTC
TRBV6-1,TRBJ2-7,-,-,CASSYGLRFPSYEQYF,TGTGCCAGCAGTTACGGACTCCGATTCCCTTCCTACGAGCAGTACTTC
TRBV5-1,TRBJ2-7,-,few,CASSLADRTVHEQYF,TGCGCCAGCAGCTTGGCTGACAGGACCGTGCACGAGCAGTACTTC
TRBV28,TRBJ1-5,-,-,CASSLYENSNQPQHF,TGTGCCAGCAGTTTATACGAGAATAGCAATCAGCCCCAGCATTTT
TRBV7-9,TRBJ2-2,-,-,CASSLAEGSGELFF,TGTGCCAGCAGCTTAGCCGAGGGGTCCGGGGAGCTGTTTTTT
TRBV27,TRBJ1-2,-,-,CASSLSGPIPSYTF,TGTGCCAGCAGTTTATCGGGGCCAATTCCGAGCTACACCTTC
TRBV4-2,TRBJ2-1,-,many,CASSQGWNEQFF,TGTGCCAGCAGCCAAGGGTGGAATGAGCAGTTCTTC
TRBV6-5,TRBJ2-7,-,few,CASSYSSRTYEQYF,TGTGCCAGCAGTTACTCATCCAGAACCTACGAGCAGTACTTC